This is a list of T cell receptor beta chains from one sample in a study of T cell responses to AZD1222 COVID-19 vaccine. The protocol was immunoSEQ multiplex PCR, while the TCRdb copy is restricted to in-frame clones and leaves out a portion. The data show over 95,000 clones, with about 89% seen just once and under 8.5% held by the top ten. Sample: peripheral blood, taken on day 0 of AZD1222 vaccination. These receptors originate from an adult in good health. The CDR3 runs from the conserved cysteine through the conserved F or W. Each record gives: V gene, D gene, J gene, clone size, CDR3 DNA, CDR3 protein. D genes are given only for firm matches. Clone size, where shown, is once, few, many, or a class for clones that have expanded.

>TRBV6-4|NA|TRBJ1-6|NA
TGTGCCAGCAGTGACGTACAGAATTCACCCCTCCACTTT
CASSDVQNSPLHF
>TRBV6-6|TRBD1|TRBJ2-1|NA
TGTGCCACCGGGCACAGGGGGCCCTACAATGAGCAGTTCTTC
CATGHRGPYNEQFF
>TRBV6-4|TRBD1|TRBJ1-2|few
TGTGCCAGCGGTGCCAAACCGGGACAGGGGCAAGGGGACTATGGCTACACCTTC
CASGAKPGQGQGDYGYTF
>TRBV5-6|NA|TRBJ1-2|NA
TGTGCCAGCAGCTTATACAGGGATGGCTACACCTTC
CASSLYRDGYTF
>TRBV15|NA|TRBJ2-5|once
TGTGCCACCAGCAGAGAGGAAGGGCTCGGAGAGACCCAGTACTTC
CATSREEGLGETQYF
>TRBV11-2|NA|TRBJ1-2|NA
TGTGCCAGCAGGGGAAGGACAGCCCTCGAGTCCTATGGCTACACCTTC
CASRGRTALESYGYTF
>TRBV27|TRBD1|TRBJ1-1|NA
TGTGCCAGCAGTAAATCCTATTTTACCGGGACAGGGTCGGGGATGTACACTGAAGCTTTCTTT
CASSKSYFTGTGSGMYTEAFF
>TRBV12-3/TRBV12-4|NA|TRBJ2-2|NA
TGTGCCAGCAGTTCCTACACCGGGGAGCTGTTTTTT
CASSSYTGELFF
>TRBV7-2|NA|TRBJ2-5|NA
TGTGCCAGCAGCTTAGCTGGGCCCCGGGAGACCCAGTACTTC
CASSLAGPRETQYF
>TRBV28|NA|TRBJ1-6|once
TGTGCCAGCAGACCTCTAGGCTCCTATAATTCACCCCTCCACTTT
CASRPLGSYNSPLHF
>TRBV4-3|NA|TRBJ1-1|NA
TGCGCCAGCAGCCAAGATGAAGGGGCCAGTACCACTGAAGCTTTCTTT
CASSQDEGASTTEAFF
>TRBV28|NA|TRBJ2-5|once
TGTGCCAGCAGTTTTGCATTGGGAGGAGGGTGGGAGACCCAGTACTTC
CASSFALGGGWETQYF
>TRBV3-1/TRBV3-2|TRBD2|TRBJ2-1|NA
TGTGCCAGCAGAGGAGCGGGGGGGACAAATGAGCAGTTCTTC
CASRGAGGTNEQFF
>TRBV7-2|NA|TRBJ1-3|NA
TGTGCCAGCAGCTTAGTGCCCCCTATCTCTGGAAACACCATATATTTT
CASSLVPPISGNTIYF
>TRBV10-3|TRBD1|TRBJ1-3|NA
TGTGCCTCCGGACAGGGGACGAGGTCGGACACCATATATTTT
CASGQGTRSDTIYF
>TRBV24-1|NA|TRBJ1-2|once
TGTGCCACCAGTGACCTTCGGGTCGACTATGGCTACACCTTC
CATSDLRVDYGYTF
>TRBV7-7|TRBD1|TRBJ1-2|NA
TGTGCCAGCACCTTCGACAGGGGGCTTGGCTACACCTTC
CASTFDRGLGYTF
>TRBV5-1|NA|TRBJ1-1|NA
TGCGCCAGCAGCTTGCAAGCTACTGTGAACACTGAAGCTTTCTTT
CASSLQATVNTEAFF
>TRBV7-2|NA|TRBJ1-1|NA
TGTGCCAGCAGCGAGGACTTTACTAGAAACACTGAAGCTTTCTTT
CASSEDFTRNTEAFF
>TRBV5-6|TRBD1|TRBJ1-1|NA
TGTGCCAGCAGCTCCGGACAGGAGAACACTGAAGCTTTCTTT
CASSSGQENTEAFF
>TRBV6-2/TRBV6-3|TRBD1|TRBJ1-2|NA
TGTGCCAGCAGTCGACAGGGGTCTTATGGCTACACCTTC
CASSRQGSYGYTF
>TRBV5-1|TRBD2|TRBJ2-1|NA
TGCGCCAGCAGCTTGGCGGGGACTAGCGGGGGATACAATGAGCAGTTCTTC
CASSLAGTSGGYNEQFF
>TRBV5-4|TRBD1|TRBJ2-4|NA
TGTGCCAGCAGCTTGGGCGGGACAGGGGGCAAAAACATTCAGTACTTC
CASSLGGTGGKNIQYF
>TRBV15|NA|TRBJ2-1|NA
TGTGCCACCAGCAGCCACCGGGACAACTACAATGAGCAGTTCTTC
CATSSHRDNYNEQFF
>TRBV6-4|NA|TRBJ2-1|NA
TGTGCCAGCAGTGATGTACCCGGGACGAATTACAATGAGCAGTTCTTC
CASSDVPGTNYNEQFF
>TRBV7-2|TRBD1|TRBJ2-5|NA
TGTGCCAGCAGCTCCCGACAGGGAAAAGAGACCCAGTACTTC
CASSSRQGKETQYF
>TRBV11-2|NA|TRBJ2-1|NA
TGTGCCAGCAGCTTACGGGGCTCCTACAATGAGCAGTTCTTC
CASSLRGSYNEQFF
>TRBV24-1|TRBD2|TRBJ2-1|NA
TGTGCCACCAGTGATTTGTGGGAAGCGGGGGGGCAGTTCTTC
CATSDLWEAGGQFF
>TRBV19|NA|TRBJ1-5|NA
TGTGCCAGTAGTAAAGTAAGCTCCTTTAGCAATCAGCCCCAGCATTTT
CASSKVSSFSNQPQHF
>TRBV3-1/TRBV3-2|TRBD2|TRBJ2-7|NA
TGTGCCAGCAGCTTCCTCGCGGGGGGTTCCTACGAGCAGTACTTC
CASSFLAGGSYEQYF
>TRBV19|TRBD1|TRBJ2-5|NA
TGTGCCAGTAGTATCGGGACAGAACAAGAGACCCAGTACTTC
CASSIGTEQETQYF
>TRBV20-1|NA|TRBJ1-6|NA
TGCAGTGCTAGAGATCAGGGTCCCCTCCACTTT
CSARDQGPLHF
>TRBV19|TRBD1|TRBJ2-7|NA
TGTGCCAGTAGTCCGAGGGACAGGTACGAGCAGTACTTC
CASSPRDRYEQYF
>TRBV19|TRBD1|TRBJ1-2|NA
TGTGCCAGTAGTATATGGTCGGGACAGGGGGACTATGGCTACACCTTC
CASSIWSGQGDYGYTF
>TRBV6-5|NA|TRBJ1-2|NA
TGTGCCAGCAACCTCAGGGGCGGTACCTATGGCTACACCTTC
CASNLRGGTYGYTF
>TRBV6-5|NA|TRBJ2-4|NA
TGTGCCAGCAGTTCCAGGGACCGTGGATCAAACATTCAGTACTTC
CASSSRDRGSNIQYF
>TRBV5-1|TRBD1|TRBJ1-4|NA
TGCGCCAGCGGAACGACAGGGGGAGCTAATGAAAAACTGTTTTTT
CASGTTGGANEKLFF
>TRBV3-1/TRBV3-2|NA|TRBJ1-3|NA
TGTGCCAGCAGCCACCGGGACATCTCTGGAAACACCATATATTTT
CASSHRDISGNTIYF
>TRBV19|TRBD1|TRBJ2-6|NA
TGTGCCAGTATCGGGACAGGGGTCACTGGGGCCAACGTCCTGACTTTC
CASIGTGVTGANVLTF
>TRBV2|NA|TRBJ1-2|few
TGTGCCAGCAGCAGGGATGGCTACACCTTC
CASSRDGYTF
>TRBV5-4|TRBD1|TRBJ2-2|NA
TGTGCCAGCAGCCATGGGACAGGGCGGAACACCGGGGAGCTGTTTTTT
CASSHGTGRNTGELFF
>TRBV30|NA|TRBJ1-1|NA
TGTGCCTGGAGCCCGACGGGACTCGGTGAAGCTTTCTTT
CAWSPTGLGEAFF
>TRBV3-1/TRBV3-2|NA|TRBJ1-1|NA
TGTGCCAGCAGCCAAGATGGGGGCAGGGACACTGAAGCTTTCTTT
CASSQDGGRDTEAFF